This section outlines one T cell receptor beta chain sequence together with its context. Its antigen is not identified. Indicated time point: patch test 1, 2 weeks after DPC sensitization. Documented treatment: therapeutic diphenylcyclopropenone sensitization with weekly scalp DPC. Only after blood had been drawn was each patch test applied. TCRdb re-called the RACE reads with MiXCR, one entry per CDR3 protein. The sample yields 100,000 or so distinct CDR3 sequences, approximately 10% seen once. This sample is part of a study of human T cells and chemical hapten exposure. Overall study: The study patch tested 0.01% DPC on the upper back and read results at 6 days.

Findings and limits, study-wide: Clustering by CDR3 similarity yielded significantly more large clusters from expanded TCRs than controls.

This specimen consisted of whole blood, obtained in connection with sensitization to the hapten diphenylcyclopropenone (DPC). The receptor was isolated from a woman in her forties with alopecia areata. Some clones in this sample may be carry-over from other donors' samples.

CDR3 coding DNA: TGTGCCAGCAGCACAAATCCGACAAGAAACACTGAAGCTTTCTTT. Translating it yields CASSTNPTRNTEAFF. The gene calls are TRBV7-3 and TRBJ1-1; D is undetermined. V lost 5 bases, J lost 2 bases, and 15 bases lay in between. The CDR3 totals 15 residues. From germline, CDR1 is SGHTA and CDR2 FQGTGA.